The 5 T cell receptor beta chains listed next were all sequenced from one sample in a study of beta chain features in type 1 diabetes. Study-level results: Across all four CD4+ subsets, people with type 1 diabetes showed modestly shorter TCRB CDR3s.

Expressed TCRB transcripts got sequenced, as all isolated RNA was reverse transcribed. Sequencing used immunoSEQ multiplex PCR; TCRdb keeps in-frame clones, though not all of them. The sample has under 300,000 clones; about 11% are singletons. These receptors are not linked to any known antigen. Source material: naive CD4+ T cells from blood. These receptors originate from a man younger than 45 with type 1 diabetes.

There are a few counts of this clone. This chain connects TRBV5-1 to TRBJ2-7, with D possibly matching TRBD2 (6 bases). Germline V gives CDR1 SGHRS, CDR2 YFSETQ. V shed 4 bases and J shed 4 bases, with 15 bases lying between them. This CDR3 is 14 amino acids long. This CDR3 reads CASSPEGTGYEQYF. For the CDR3, the DNA is TGCGCCAGCAGCCCGGAGGGGACGGGGTACGAGCAGTACTTC.

V and J are TRBV2 and TRBJ2-3, with 7 bases aligning to TRBD2. The germline gives CDR1 SNHLY, CDR2 FYNNEI. Germline trimming cut 7 bases from V and 8 bases from J; bases unmatched to any gene: 12. CDR3 length: 14 amino acids. CDR3 DNA: TGTGCCAGCACCCAAAGTCCACTAGCGCGTACGCAGTATTTT. This codes for CASTQSPLARTQYF. The variable domain in full, completed from reference TRBV2 and TRBJ2-3, reads EPEVTQTPSHQVTQMGQEVILRCVPISNHLYFYWYRQILGQKVEFLVSFYNNEISEKSEIFDDQFSVERPDGSNFTLKIRSTKLEDSAMYFCASTQSPLARTQYFGPGTRLTVL.

The V and J genes are TRBV18 and TRBJ1-4; no definite D call. The CDR3 is made up of 13 amino acids. Germline V gene lookup returns CDR1 KGHSH and CDR2 LQKENI. Between the trimmed V and J ends, which lost 3 bases and 6 bases, there was a span of 8 bases. The CDR3 here is CASSPDGYEKLFF. The CDR3 nucleotides read TGTGCCAGCTCACCCGACGGGTATGAAAAACTGTTTTTT.

This chain connects TRBV6-6 to TRBJ1-2; 7 nucleotides line up with TRBD1. This CDR3 is built from 11 residues. J was trimmed by 4 bases and V by 7 bases; bases with no gene match: 0. Germline CDR1 and CDR2: MNHNY and SVGAGI (reference sequence). The chain's CDR3 is CASNRGYGYTF. CDR3 bases: TGTGCCAGCAACAGGGGCTATGGCTACACCTTC.

This clone was detected a few times. The identical CDR3 is also encoded by other nucleotide sequences in the sample. This chain links TRBV7-9 with TRBJ2-5; D is ambiguous. V was clipped by 4 bases and J by 3 bases, with 3 bases between them. The CDR3 is made up of 11 amino acids. Germline V lookup: CDR1 SEHNR, CDR2 FQNEAQ (reference sequence). The CDR3 DNA is TGTGCCAGCAGCTCCGAAGAGACCCAGTACTTC. This codes for CASSSEETQYF.